This entry describes one TCR beta chain. This specimen belongs to a study of technical replicates of blood from a handful of donors. With 6 bases clipped from V and 4 bases from J, the junction kept 1 base outside the gene matches. CDR3 length equals 13 residues. The germline gives CDR1 SNHLY, CDR2 FYNNEI. Generated by immunoSEQ multiplex PCR, the TCRdb table keeps only in-frame clones and is missing some. The sample includes tens of thousands of clones, roughly 98% seen only once; the top ten take roughly 0.15%. The sequence derives from a human donor in good health. Sample: T cells isolated from PBMCs. The rearrangement joins TRBV2 to TRBJ2-3; TRBD1 matches 10 bases. CDR3 region: CASRGQGSDTQYF. CDR3 in DNA: TGTGCCAGCAGGGGACAGGGGTCAGATACGCAGTATTTT.